This is a list of T cell receptor beta chains from one sample in a study of lymphopenia after photon versus proton radiotherapy. Using immunoSEQ multiplex PCR, the repertoire was profiled, and TCRdb retains in-frame clones only, with some absent. The table lists 18,000 or so clones, roughly nine tenths of them singletons, with less than 12% in the top ten. The specimen comprised peripheral blood, sampled from a patient treated with proton-based radiotherapy. The receptors stem from a man in his sixties or seventies with pancreatic cancer. Each CDR3 is given with its conserved first and last residue. D genes are given only for firm matches. Not every row has a clone size; where given, it reads once, few, many or a size class.

V gene,J gene,clone size,D gene,CDR3 DNA,CDR3 protein
TRBV5-1,TRBJ1-1,once,NA,TGCGCCAGCAGCGCATATGGGGGGCAGACTGAAGCTTTCTTT,CASSAYGGQTEAFF
TRBV19,TRBJ1-6,NA,NA,TGTGCCAGTAGTACCAACGGTTGGCAGGGATTGTCACCCCTCCACTTT,CASSTNGWQGLSPLHF
TRBV4-1,TRBJ2-3,NA,TRBD2,TGCGCCAGCAGGCCCCGGACATTAGCGGGGGTAGGTACAGATACGCAGTATTTT,CASRPRTLAGVGTDTQYF
TRBV5-6,TRBJ2-4,NA,TRBD2,TGTGCCAGCACCCATCAACCGGGAGGGATTGGGGCCAAAAACATTCAGTACTTC,CASTHQPGGIGAKNIQYF
TRBV7-9,TRBJ1-2,NA,TRBD1,TGTGCCAGCAGCCCCACCGACAGGGGGTTATATGGCTACACCTTC,CASSPTDRGLYGYTF
TRBV25-1,TRBJ2-2,NA,NA,TGTGCCAGCAGTGAATACACACGAGCGAACACCGGGGAGCTGTTTTTT,CASSEYTRANTGELFF
TRBV9,TRBJ1-2,NA,NA,TGTGCCAGCACCCGAATGGACACCTCCTATGGCTACACCTTC,CASTRMDTSYGYTF
TRBV2,TRBJ1-1,NA,NA,TGTGCCAGCAGTGAGAGGAGTTTCGGAGGGGGAGAGGGGAACACTGAAGCTTTCTTT,CASSERSFGGGEGNTEAFF
TRBV6-4,TRBJ2-3,NA,TRBD2,TGTGCCAGCAGTGACTTACTAGCGGGAGCTGGCACAGATACGCAGTATTTT,CASSDLLAGAGTDTQYF
TRBV5-1,TRBJ2-7,NA,NA,TGCGCCTCAGGCGGAGGGTTGAGGGGCCACGAGCAGTACTTC,CASGGGLRGHEQYF
TRBV11-3,TRBJ1-5,NA,NA,TGTGCCAGCAGCTTAGGGACCGGGGACAATCAGCCCCAGCATTTT,CASSLGTGDNQPQHF
TRBV6-5,TRBJ1-2,NA,NA,TGTGCCAGCAGTTACTCGAGCATCTATGGCTACACCTTC,CASSYSSIYGYTF
TRBV6-1,TRBJ2-2,NA,NA,TGTGCCAGCAGTGTGGCGAGGAACACCGGGGAGCTGTTTTTT,CASSVARNTGELFF
TRBV18,TRBJ1-4,once,NA,TGTGCCAGCTCAGATCGTCCCCAAATGGGAAAACTGTTTTTT,CASSDRPQMGKLFF
TRBV9,TRBJ1-2,NA,TRBD1,TGTGCCAGCAGCGTAGACCCGGGACAGGGGACTAACACCTTC,CASSVDPGQGTNTF
TRBV5-4,TRBJ1-3,NA,TRBD1,TGTGCCAGCAGCCTATCCTCCGGGACAGGGGTAGGAAACACCATATATTTT,CASSLSSGTGVGNTIYF